These 19 T cell receptor beta chains originate from one sample sequenced in a study of blood T cell repertoires in COVID-19. The repertoire was sequenced with immunoSEQ multiplex PCR; TCRdb's copy has only in-frame clones and lacks some. The sample has hundreds of thousands of clones, about 90% seen once. The sample comprised peripheral blood. The receptors stem from a man aged 35-49 years with acute or convalescent COVID-19.

The chain joins TRBV7-9 to TRBJ1-2; no reliable D call. The CDR3 totals 16 residues. Trimming took 1 base from V and 0 from J, leaving 12 bases between them. Per germline, CDR1 SEHNR and CDR2 FQNEAQ (reference sequence). Here the CDR3 DNA reads TGTGCCAGCAGCTTAGGCGGGTCCTTGTCTAACTATGGCTACACCTTC. Protein: CASSLGGSLSNYGYTF.

The chain employs TRBV29-1 and TRBJ2-7; tentative D call: TRBD1 (5 bases). With 3 bases removed from V and 2 bases from J, the gap between germline ends came to 5 bases. In germline, CDR1 is SQVTM, CDR2 ANQGSEA. CDR3 size: 11 residues. The CDR3 loop reads CSVEGPYEQYF. The CDR3 nucleotides are TGCAGCGTTGAGGGGCCCTACGAGCAGTACTTC.

The chain recombines TRBV27 with TRBJ2-7; no clear D gene. Germline values: CDR1 MNHEY, CDR2 SMNVEV (reference sequence). V lost 3 bases to trimming and J lost 3 bases, with 9 bases between them. There are 13 residues in the CDR3. The CDR3 bases are TGTGCCAGCAGTTTTGGGCGCAGCTACGAGCAGTACTTC. Translating it yields CASSFGRSYEQYF.

The chain is built from TRBV2 and TRBJ1-5; D might be TRBD1 (6 bases). Trimming left V 5 bases short and J 1 base short, with 9 bases between. Germline values: CDR1 SNHLY, CDR2 FYNNEI. This CDR3 region has 14 residues. The CDR3 sequence: CASSRQESNQPQHF. The CDR3 DNA sequence: TGTGCCAGCAGTCGACAGGAGAGCAATCAGCCCCAGCATTTT.

The rearrangement links TRBV10-1 to TRBJ2-1; tentative D call: TRBD1 (5 bases). Trimming took 6 bases from V and 4 from J, leaving 13 bases between them. There are 14 residues in the CDR3. Germline-derived CDR1 and CDR2 are WNHNN and SYGVQD (reference sequence). This CDR3 is CASRRIGAYNEQFF. The CDR3 bases are TGCGCCAGCAGGAGGATAGGGGCTTACAATGAGCAGTTCTTC.

V gene TRBV5-1 combines with J gene TRBJ1-1; a weak D match, TRBD1 (5 bases). The CDR3 has 14 residues. Trimming left V 0 bases short and J 4 bases short, with 10 bases between. Germline CDR1 reads SGHRS; CDR2 reads YFSETQ. The CDR3 nucleotides are TGCGCCAGCAGCTTGGCAGGGTTTGGCACTGAAGCTTTCTTT. Translation gives CASSLAGFGTEAFF.

The genes are TRBV13 and TRBJ1-2, with D possibly TRBD1 on 5 matching bases. The germline V gene has CDR1 PRHDT and CDR2 FYEKMQ (reference sequence). This CDR3 has 14 residues. V lost 5 bases to trimming and J lost 6 bases, with 16 bases between them. CDR3 DNA: TGTGCCAGCAGCCCTCCCGGCAGGGCCCATGGCTACACCTTC. This sequence encodes CASSPPGRAHGYTF.

V gene TRBV6-1 combines with J gene TRBJ2-6; 10 bases align to TRBD1. Unmatched junction bases numbered 5, after V lost 4 bases and J lost 2 bases. Germline CDR1 is MNHNS and CDR2 is SASEGT. This CDR3 region has 17 residues. Here the CDR3 reads CASSAGTGEAGANVLTF. CDR3 bases: TGTGCCAGCAGTGCGGGGACAGGGGAAGCTGGGGCCAACGTCCTGACTTTC.

This chain uses TRBV11-3 with TRBJ2-1, with 7 bases identical to TRBD2. The CDR3 is 19 amino acids. CDR1 is SGHNT and CDR2 is YENEEA in the germline V gene. Trimming removed 0 bases from V and 0 bases from J; junction bases left unmatched: 11. CDR3 sequence (DNA): TGTGCCAGCAGCTTAGACGGGCTAGCGGACCAGAGCTCCTACAATGAGCAGTTCTTC. The encoded protein is CASSLDGLADQSSYNEQFF.

The chain recombines TRBV27 with TRBJ1-1; 7 bases align to TRBD1. This CDR3 is 16 amino acids long. Looked up from germline, CDR1 is MNHEY and CDR2 is SMNVEV (reference sequence). Trimming removed 5 bases from V and 0 bases from J; junction bases left unmatched: 9. This chain's CDR3 is CASSPSTTGMNTEAFF. CDR3 nucleotides: TGTGCCAGCAGTCCATCTACGACAGGGATGAACACTGAAGCTTTCTTT.

The chain is built from TRBV4-1 and TRBJ2-5; TRBD1 agrees at 12 bases. The CDR3 sequence is 19 residues long. V shed 3 bases and J 4 bases; nucleotides not matched to a gene: 15. CDR1 and CDR2 (germline): MGHRA, YSYEKL. In DNA, the CDR3 is TGCGCCAGCAGCCACCCGGGACAGGGGGCGTTATGGGTTGGAGAGACCCAGTACTTC. It specifies CASSHPGQGALWVGETQYF.

The chain employs TRBV7-6 and TRBJ1-5; D is uncertain. With 0 bases removed from V and 4 bases from J, the gap between germline ends came to 7 bases. CDR3 length: 14 residues. Germline V gene lookup returns CDR1 SGHVS and CDR2 FNYEAQ. The CDR3 DNA reads TGTGCCAGCAGCTTAGCGGGGAGAAATCAGCCCCAGCATTTT. Protein: CASSLAGRNQPQHF.

The V call is TRBV19, the J call TRBJ1-5; 9 nucleotides agree with TRBD1. With V trimmed by 3 bases and J by 5 bases, 20 bases remained unmatched. This CDR3 has 20 amino acids. Germline-derived CDR1 and CDR2 are LNHDA and SQIVND (reference sequence). CDR3 nucleotides: TGTGCCAGTAGTATCCCTCCGGACAGGGGCCACTCACTGCGTCATCAGCCCCAGCATTTT. This gives the protein CASSIPPDRGHSLRHQPQHF.

The chain couples TRBV2 to TRBJ1-5; no firm D call. The germline gives CDR1 SNHLY, CDR2 FYNNEI. This CDR3 has 13 amino acids. With 9 bases removed from V and 0 bases from J, the gap between germline ends came to 9 bases. CDR3 in DNA: TGTGCCAGGAGAACAGCTAGCAATCAGCCCCAGCATTTT. Amino acid sequence: CARRTASNQPQHF.

This chain joins TRBV29-1 and TRBJ1-2; 7 positions agree with TRBD1. Germline CDR1 and CDR2: SQVTM and ANQGSEA. This CDR3 has 14 residues. Trimming cost V 3 bases and J 6 bases; bases outside gene matches: 10. The CDR3 nucleotides are TGCAGCGTTGAGGGGGACAGAGAAGCTCATGGCTACACCTTC. It codes for CSVEGDREAHGYTF.

The V and J genes are TRBV9 and TRBJ2-7; the D gene is possibly TRBD1 (7 bases). Trimming left V 5 bases short and J 3 bases short, with 15 bases between. The germline V gene has CDR1 SGDLS and CDR2 YYNGEE. The CDR3 consists of 14 residues. CDR3 sequence reads: CASSPNRGLYEQYF. The CDR3 nucleotides read TGTGCCAGCAGTCCCAACAGGGGACTCTACGAGCAGTACTTC. Looking up the rest from reference TRBV9 and TRBJ2-7 gives the full variable domain: DSGVTQTPKHLITATGQRVTLRCSPRSGDLSVYWYQQSLDQGLQFLIQYYNGEERAKGNILERFSAQQFPDLHSELNLSSLELGDSALYFCASSPNRGLYEQYFGPGTRLTVT.

The V call is TRBV11-2, the J call TRBJ2-3; 11 bases map to TRBD1. From germline, CDR1 is SGHAT and CDR2 FQNNGV. The CDR3 length is 16 residues. With 4 bases clipped from V and 3 bases from J, the junction kept 6 bases outside the gene matches. The CDR3 loop is CASSYRTGGATDTQYF. In nucleotides, the CDR3 is TGTGCCAGCAGCTACCGGACAGGGGGCGCAACAGATACGCAGTATTTT.

The V and J genes are TRBV10-2 and TRBJ1-3; TRBD1 might be the D (6 bases). CDR1 WSHSY and CDR2 SAAADI come from the germline V gene. The CDR3 has 14 amino acids. V was trimmed by 8 bases and J by 8 bases, leaving 19 bases between them. The CDR3 DNA sequence: TGCGCCAGCGGACGGGACACCCCAAGGGACACCATATATTTT. The encoded protein is CASGRDTPRDTIYF.

The V call is TRBV28, the J call TRBJ2-5; 11 bases line up with TRBD1. CDR1 and CDR2 (germline): MDHEN, SYDVKM. V shed 4 bases, J shed 0 bases, and the junction held 7 bases outside the gene matches. This CDR3 region has 17 residues. The CDR3 region is CASSSGGTGGYQETQYF. The CDR3, as DNA: TGTGCCAGCAGTTCTGGAGGGACAGGGGGGTACCAAGAGACCCAGTACTTC. Full variable domain (rest looked up from reference TRBV28 and TRBJ2-5): DVKVTQSSRYLVKRTGEKVFLECVQDMDHENMFWYRQDPGLGLRLIYFSYDVKMKEKGDIPEGYSVSREKKERFSLILESASTNQTSMYLCASSSGGTGGYQETQYFGPGTRLLVL.